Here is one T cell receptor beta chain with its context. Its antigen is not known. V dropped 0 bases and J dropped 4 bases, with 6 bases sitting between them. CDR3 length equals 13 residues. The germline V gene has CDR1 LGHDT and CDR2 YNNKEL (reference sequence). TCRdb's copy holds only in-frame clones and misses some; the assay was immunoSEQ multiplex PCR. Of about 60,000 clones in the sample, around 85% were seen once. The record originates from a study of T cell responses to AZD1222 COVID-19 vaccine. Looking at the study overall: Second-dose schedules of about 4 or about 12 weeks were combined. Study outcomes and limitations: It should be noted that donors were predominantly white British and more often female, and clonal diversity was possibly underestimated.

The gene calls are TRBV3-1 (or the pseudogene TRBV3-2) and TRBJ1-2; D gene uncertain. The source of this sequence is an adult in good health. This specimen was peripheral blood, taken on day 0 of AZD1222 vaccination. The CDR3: CASSQEEGYGYTF. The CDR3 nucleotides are TGTGCCAGCAGCCAAGAGGAAGGCTATGGCTACACCTTC.